This T cell receptor beta chain stems from a study of beta chain features in type 1 diabetes. Reverse transcription of all isolated RNA meant that expressed TCRB transcripts were sequenced. Assay used: immunoSEQ multiplex PCR; TCRdb lists only in-frame clones, some missing. The sample records 400,000 to 600,000 clones, approximately 30% being singletons. The germline V gene encodes CDR1 GTSNPN and CDR2 SVGIG (reference sequence). The CDR3 runs to 13 residues. The V segment lost 2 bases and the J segment 9 bases; nucleotides outside the gene matches: 9. This clone was seen more than once but under ten times.

The TCR sequence derives from a young man in good health. The chain combines TRBV30 with TRBJ2-5; TRBD1 matches 7 bases. Sequencing was done on a sample of naive CD4+ T cells from blood. CDR3 protein: CAWSSDRAGAQYF. DNA of the CDR3: TGTGCCTGGAGTTCTGACAGGGCCGGGGCCCAGTACTTC.